The entry that follows covers one T cell receptor (beta chain) sequence. The length of the CDR3 is 13 residues. Trimming removed 5 bases at V and 3 bases at J, with 11 bases between. Germline values: CDR1 SGHNT, CDR2 YYREEE (reference sequence). This record comes from a study of shared clonotypes between healthy human individuals. Sequencing used immunoSEQ multiplex PCR; TCRdb keeps in-frame clones, though not all of them. The top ten hold approximately 12% of the sample, which has 400,000 to 550,000 clones, 79% seen once. The clonotype comes from a woman between 35 and 50 years old in good health. Some clones in this sample may be carry-over from other donors' samples. The specimen was PBMCs. The chain is built from TRBV5-4 and TRBJ1-2; no definite D call. The chain's CDR3 is CASSPVQDYGYTF. Written as DNA, the CDR3 is TGTGCCAGCAGTCCGGTCCAGGACTATGGCTACACCTTC.